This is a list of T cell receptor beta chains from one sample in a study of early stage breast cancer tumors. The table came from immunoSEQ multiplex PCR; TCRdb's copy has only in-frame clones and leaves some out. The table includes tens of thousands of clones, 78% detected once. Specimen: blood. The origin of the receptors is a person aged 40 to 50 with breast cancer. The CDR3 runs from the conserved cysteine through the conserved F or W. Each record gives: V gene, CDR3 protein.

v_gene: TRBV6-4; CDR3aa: CASRLRHPRAPLHF
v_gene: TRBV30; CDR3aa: CAFSGSSADTQYF
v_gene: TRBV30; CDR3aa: CAWNDRGEDWETQYF
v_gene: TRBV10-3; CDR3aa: CAISDGQGRETQYF
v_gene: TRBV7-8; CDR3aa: CASSFLGTANTEAFF
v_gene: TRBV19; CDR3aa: CASSPLTSGGLSIQYF
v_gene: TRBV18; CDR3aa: CASSQGQGSYEQYF
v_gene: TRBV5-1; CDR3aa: CASSTQRNYEQYF
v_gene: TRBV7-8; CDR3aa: CASSLGGWQETQYF
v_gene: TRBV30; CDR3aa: CAWSGQGYQPQHF
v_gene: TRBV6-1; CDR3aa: CASSEARGGNEQFF